The 21 T cell receptor beta chains listed next were all sequenced from one sample in a study of blood T cell repertoires in COVID-19. Method: immunoSEQ multiplex PCR; TCRdb's copy keeps in-frame clones and lacks some. This table has around 19,000 clones, about 91% appearing once. Input material: peripheral blood. Source of these receptors: a man aged 65-85 years with active COVID-19.

The chain is built from TRBV19 and TRBJ1-2, with 7 bases that match TRBD1. J was trimmed by 3 bases and V by 0 bases; bases with no gene match: 7. Per germline, CDR1 LNHDA and CDR2 SQIVND (reference sequence). CDR3 size: 16 residues. CDR3 sequence: CASSIDRQGGYYGYTF. DNA of the CDR3: TGTGCCAGTAGTATAGATCGGCAGGGGGGCTACTATGGCTACACCTTC.

This clone was observed a single time. This chain links TRBV5-6 with TRBJ2-2, with TRBD2 matching over 10 bases. Germline assignment: CDR1 SGHDT and CDR2 YYEEEE. The CDR3 covers 16 residues. The ends lost 0 bases at V and 6 bases at J; junction bases unmatched: 5. The CDR3 protein is CASSLAGTSVAGELFF. The CDR3 DNA reads TGTGCCAGCAGCTTGGCCGGGACTAGCGTGGCCGGGGAGCTGTTTTTT.

This chain uses TRBV5-1 with TRBJ2-3; 9 nucleotides agree with TRBD1. The CDR3 is 16 residues long. Germline-derived CDR1 and CDR2 are SGHRS and YFSETQ. V trimming: 4 bases; J trimming: 2 bases; junction bases outside the gene matches: 8. The CDR3 is CASSPQGALVTDTQYF. The CDR3 DNA reads TGCGCCAGCAGCCCACAGGGGGCTTTAGTCACAGATACGCAGTATTTT.

The chain carries TRBV28 and TRBJ2-7; TRBD1 matches 7 bases. CDR3 length: 12 residues. V trimming: 6 bases; J trimming: 6 bases; junction bases outside the gene matches: 5. Per the germline V gene, CDR1 is MDHEN and CDR2 is SYDVKM. The CDR3 region has the DNA TGTGCCAGCAGAGGGGGCCCAGCCGAGCAGTACTTC. This codes for CASRGGPAEQYF. The full variable domain, in which reference TRBV28 and TRBJ2-7 provide the parts outside the CDR3, is DVKVTQSSRYLVKRTGEKVFLECVQDMDHENMFWYRQDPGLGLRLIYFSYDVKMKEKGDIPEGYSVSREKKERFSLILESASTNQTSMYLCASRGGPAEQYFGPGTRLTVT.

This clone was observed once. V gene TRBV6-2 or TRBV6-3 combines with J gene TRBJ2-5; D perhaps matches TRBD1 (6 bases). This CDR3 is built from 16 residues. The V end lost 0 bases, the J end lost 1 base, and 12 bases lay between the germline ends. Germline-derived CDR1 and CDR2 are MNHEY and SVGEGT. This CDR3 reads CASSYSLGQFQETQYF. The CDR3 nucleotides are TGTGCCAGCAGTTACTCCTTGGGACAATTCCAAGAGACCCAGTACTTC.

This clone has only one observation. This rearrangement joins TRBV5-1 to TRBJ1-4; 10 bases agree with TRBD1. V lost 3 bases to trimming and J lost 8 bases; unmatched junction nucleotides: 4. The germline CDR1 and CDR2 sequences are SGHRS and YFSETQ. This CDR3 is built from 14 residues. CDR3 sequence (DNA): TGCGCCAGCAGCTCCGGGACAGGGGACGAAAAACTGTTTTTT. Amino acid sequence: CASSSGTGDEKLFF.

This clone occurred once. The chain couples TRBV28 to TRBJ2-7; TRBD1 agrees at 7 bases. Germline CDR1 MDHEN, CDR2 SYDVKM. Germline trimming cut 6 bases from V and 6 bases from J; bases unmatched to any gene: 11. The CDR3 totals 14 residues. The CDR3 DNA sequence: TGTGCCAGCAGATCCTTTGTGACAGGGACCGAGCAGTACTTC. This encodes CASRSFVTGTEQYF.

This clone has a single count. V gene TRBV5-1 combines with J gene TRBJ1-3, with unresolved D. V lost 3 bases and J lost 0, with 7 bases in between. CDR1 SGHRS and CDR2 YFSETQ come from the germline V gene. The CDR3 extends over 14 amino acids. CDR3 in amino acids: CASSSPSSGNTIYF. The CDR3 bases are TGCGCCAGCAGCTCTCCGAGCTCTGGAAACACCATATATTTT. The whole variable domain, remainder taken from reference TRBV5-1 and TRBJ1-3, is KAGVTQTPRYLIKTRGQQVTLSCSPISGHRSVSWYQQTPGQGLQFLFEYFSETQRNKGNFPGRFSGRQFSNSRSEMNVSTLELGDSALYLCASSSPSSGNTIYFGEGSWLTVV.

V gene TRBV7-6 combines with J gene TRBJ2-1; 9 bases are shared with TRBD2. This CDR3 spans 13 amino acids. V lost 3 bases to trimming and J lost 10 bases; unmatched junction nucleotides: 4. Germline values: CDR1 SGHVS, CDR2 FNYEAQ. DNA of the CDR3: TGTGCCAGCAGCTTTGGGACTAGCCGCGAGCAGTTCTTC. It codes for CASSFGTSREQFF.

V usage is TRBV5-4 and J usage is TRBJ2-5, with D unclear. In germline, CDR1 is SGHNT, CDR2 YYREEE (reference sequence). The CDR3 consists of 13 residues. Trimming took off 3 bases at V and 4 bases at J, with 10 bases between the two ends. CDR3 region: CASSSVVGETQYF. The DNA of the CDR3 is TGTGCCAGCAGCTCGGTTGTCGGAGAGACCCAGTACTTC.

The V call is TRBV5-1, the J call TRBJ2-5; 8 bases are a match to TRBD2. From germline, CDR1 is SGHRS and CDR2 YFSETQ. V gave up 3 bases and J gave up 3 bases; unmatched junction bases: 7. The CDR3 extends over 15 amino acids. CDR3 nucleotides: TGCGCCAGCAGCTCTGGGCGGGGGGCTGAAGAGACCCAGTACTTC. Translated: CASSSGRGAEETQYF.

The chain links TRBV3-1 (or the pseudogene TRBV3-2) to TRBJ1-5; no definite D call. V shed 1 base and J shed 11 bases, with 6 bases lying between them. The CDR3 covers 11 residues. The germline CDR1 and CDR2 sequences are LGHDT and YNNKEL (reference sequence). This CDR3 reads CASSQGGAQHF. In DNA, the CDR3 is TGTGCCAGCAGCCAAGGGGGAGCCCAGCATTTT.

The V call is TRBV6-2 or TRBV6-3, the J call TRBJ1-2, with D uncertain. Germline values: CDR1 MNHEY, CDR2 SVGEGT. This CDR3 has 12 residues. V lost 2 bases to trimming and J lost 4 bases, with 5 bases between them. The CDR3 coding sequence is TGTGCCAGCAGTTACGGGCGCTATGGCTACACCTTC. Its protein product is CASSYGRYGYTF.

The J gene is TRBJ2-2, the V gene TRBV7-3; weak D call: TRBD2 (6 bases). This CDR3 comprises 15 residues. Germline CDR1 SGHTA, CDR2 FQGTGA. With 6 bases removed from V and 6 bases from J, the gap between germline ends came to 17 bases. The CDR3 nucleotides read TGTGCCAGCAGTCCTAGCGCCGGGGGTTCCGGGGAGCTGTTTTTT. This sequence encodes CASSPSAGGSGELFF.

The chain employs TRBV7-9 and TRBJ2-5; D gene uncertain. With 1 base removed from V and 5 bases from J, the gap between germline ends came to 11 bases. The germline V gene encodes CDR1 SEHNR and CDR2 FQNEAQ (reference sequence). This CDR3 has 14 residues. In nucleotides, the CDR3 is TGTGCCAGCAGCTTAGGCTGGGCAGCTGAGACCCAGTACTTC. Encoded protein: CASSLGWAAETQYF.

This clone was seen a single time. This chain joins TRBV7-2 and TRBJ2-7; the match to TRBD2 covers 11 bases. Germline V CDR1 and CDR2: SGHTA, FQGNSA. The V gene end was trimmed by 1 base and the J gene end by 6 bases; junction bases not matched to a gene: 5. This CDR3 is 15 amino acids long. In DNA form, the CDR3 reads TGTGCCAGCAGCTTAGGAGCACTAGCGGGAGCCGAGCAGTACTTC. Encoded protein: CASSLGALAGAEQYF.

The V gene is TRBV28, the J gene TRBJ1-1; D possibly corresponds to TRBD1 (6 bases). Trimming left V 6 bases short and J 3 bases short, with 20 bases between. This CDR3 contains 16 residues. Germline CDR1 MDHEN, CDR2 SYDVKM. The CDR3 coding sequence is TGTGCCAGCAGGGGGGGGCACAGGCTCGGGGACACTGAAGCTTTCTTT. It is translated as CASRGGHRLGDTEAFF.

The chain is built from TRBV6-5 and TRBJ2-7; tentative D call: TRBD1 (6 bases). The length of the CDR3 is 14 residues. CDR1 is MNHEY and CDR2 is SVGAGI in the germline V gene. Trimming pared 2 bases from V and 1 base from J, leaving 9 bases between. The CDR3 DNA sequence: TGTGCCAGCAGTTACCAGGGGTGGTCCTACGAGCAGTACTTC. Amino acid sequence: CASSYQGWSYEQYF.

J is TRBJ1-2 and V is TRBV7-2, with 7 positions matching TRBD1. The CDR3 covers 15 residues. Germline V gene sequence: CDR1 SGHTA, CDR2 FQGNSA. Losses at the gene ends were 1 base for V and 4 bases for J; bases not matched to a gene: 6. CDR3 loop: CASSLGQGYFYGYTF. The CDR3 region has the DNA TGTGCCAGCAGCTTAGGACAGGGTTACTTCTATGGCTACACCTTC.

This clone was recorded only once. The V call is TRBV3-1 (or the pseudogene TRBV3-2), the J call TRBJ2-1, with 7 bases aligning to TRBD2. The CDR3 contains 16 residues. V trimming: 4 bases; J trimming: 10 bases; junction bases outside the gene matches: 16. Germline lookup yields CDR1 LGHDT and CDR2 YNNKEL (reference sequence). DNA for the CDR3: TGTGCCAGCAGCCCCGTAACGGGACTACCTTGGGGGGAGCAGTTCTTC. It encodes CASSPVTGLPWGEQFF.

This clone was observed once. The V gene is TRBV5-1, the J gene TRBJ2-3; 8 bases align to TRBD1. This CDR3 region has 15 residues. Germline V CDR1 and CDR2: SGHRS, YFSETQ. Trimming removed 2 bases from V and 6 bases from J; junction bases left unmatched: 8. This chain's CDR3 is CASSFPDREWDTQYF. In nucleotides, the CDR3 is TGCGCCAGCAGCTTCCCGGACAGGGAATGGGATACGCAGTATTTT.